This TCR beta chain derives from a study of graft-versus-host responses after intestinal transplantation. Study at large: Multivisceral, liver-intestinal, or isolated intestinal grafts went to recipients. After anti-thymocyte globulin induction, recipients took tacrolimus and steroids for around three years.

Trimming stripped 1 base from V and 1 base from J, with 5 bases between. Germline values: CDR1 SGHNT, CDR2 YYREEE (reference sequence). The CDR3 spans 13 residues. TCRdb keeps only in-frame clones here, not all; method: immunoSEQ multiplex PCR. The profile covers roughly 60,000 clones, with around 91% appearing a single time and roughly 2.8% taken by the ten largest. Broader study findings: Recipient marrow held GvH clones, some first seen in ileum or blood. When patients had graft-donor T cell macrochimerism, their allografts held high graft-versus-host to host-versus-graft clonal ratios.

As concerns this clone: What it recognizes is unknown.

The rearrangement joins TRBV5-4 to TRBJ1-1, with D uncertain. This clonotype was sampled from a human patient who received an intestinal transplant, so some T cells may come from the graft donor. The material was PBMCs, obtained less than 130 days after intestinal transplantation. The CDR3 region has the DNA TGTGCCAGCAGCTTGTCGCGGAACACTGAAGCTTTCTTT. It translates to CASSLSRNTEAFF.